This T cell receptor beta chain was identified in a study of CD8+ T cells in alopecia areata. Study context: Treated individuals took tofacitinib by mouth, 5 to 10 mg twice daily. Among treated patients, severity was scored by affected scalp area percentage.

Study-wide results and caveats: Many expanded lesional clones persisted in scalp and blood during tofacitinib. Scalp repertoires also include resident alphabeta T cells from normal skin.

cDNA reverse transcribed from extracted RNA served as the sequencing template. Assay used: immunoSEQ multiplex PCR; TCRdb lists only in-frame clones, some missing. The sample holds some 170,000 clones, around half seen once. With regard to this clone: Its antigen is currently unknown.

Noted treatment: oral pan-JAK inhibitor, 5-10 mg twice daily. Germline CDR1 and CDR2: GTSNPN and SVGIG (reference sequence). CDR3 length: 14 amino acids. Trimming cost V 6 bases and J 4 bases; bases outside gene matches: 10. The specimen was CD8+ T cells sorted from blood, collected at week 24, from a patient treated with tofacitinib. This sequence joins TRBV30 and TRBJ1-2; 8 bases are shared with TRBD1. The receptor was derived from a human donor with alopecia areata. The CDR3 reads CACYTGGLFYGYTF. CDR3 in DNA: TGTGCCTGCTATACAGGGGGTCTCTTCTATGGCTACACCTTC.